This T cell receptor (beta chain) originates from a study of early T cells in non-severe SARS-CoV-2 infection. Study summary: Investigators sequenced bulk RNA drawn from unsorted whole blood, and chains remained unpaired.

Notes on the study in general: The VDJdb matching leaned toward anti-spike CD8 responses and overlooked private and CD4 specificities.

In the library, individual cDNA molecules carried attached unique molecular identifiers. Each CDR3 protein gets one entry after TCRdb re-called the 5' RACE reads with MiXCR. The sample consists of approximately 23,000 distinct CDR3 sequences, around 4.2% of them appearing once. This clonotype was found many times. The target antigen is unknown. The CDR3 length is 14 residues. V lost 6 bases and J 4 bases, leaving 13 bases between the germline ends. Germline CDR1 and CDR2: SNHLY and FYNNEI. Sequenced material: whole blood. This chain uses TRBV2 with TRBJ1-5; D ambiguous. The TCR originated in an adult who was a healthcare worker with PCR-confirmed SARS-CoV-2 infection or an uninfected control (not recorded which). In DNA, the CDR3 is TGTGCCAGCAGCTTGAACCATGGGAATCAGCCCCAGCATTTT. This encodes CASSLNHGNQPQHF. Full variable domain (rest looked up from reference TRBV2 and TRBJ1-5): EPEVTQTPSHQVTQMGQEVILRCVPISNHLYFYWYRQILGQKVEFLVSFYNNEISEKSEIFDDQFSVERPDGSNFTLKIRSTKLEDSAMYFCASSLNHGNQPQHFGDGTRLSIL.